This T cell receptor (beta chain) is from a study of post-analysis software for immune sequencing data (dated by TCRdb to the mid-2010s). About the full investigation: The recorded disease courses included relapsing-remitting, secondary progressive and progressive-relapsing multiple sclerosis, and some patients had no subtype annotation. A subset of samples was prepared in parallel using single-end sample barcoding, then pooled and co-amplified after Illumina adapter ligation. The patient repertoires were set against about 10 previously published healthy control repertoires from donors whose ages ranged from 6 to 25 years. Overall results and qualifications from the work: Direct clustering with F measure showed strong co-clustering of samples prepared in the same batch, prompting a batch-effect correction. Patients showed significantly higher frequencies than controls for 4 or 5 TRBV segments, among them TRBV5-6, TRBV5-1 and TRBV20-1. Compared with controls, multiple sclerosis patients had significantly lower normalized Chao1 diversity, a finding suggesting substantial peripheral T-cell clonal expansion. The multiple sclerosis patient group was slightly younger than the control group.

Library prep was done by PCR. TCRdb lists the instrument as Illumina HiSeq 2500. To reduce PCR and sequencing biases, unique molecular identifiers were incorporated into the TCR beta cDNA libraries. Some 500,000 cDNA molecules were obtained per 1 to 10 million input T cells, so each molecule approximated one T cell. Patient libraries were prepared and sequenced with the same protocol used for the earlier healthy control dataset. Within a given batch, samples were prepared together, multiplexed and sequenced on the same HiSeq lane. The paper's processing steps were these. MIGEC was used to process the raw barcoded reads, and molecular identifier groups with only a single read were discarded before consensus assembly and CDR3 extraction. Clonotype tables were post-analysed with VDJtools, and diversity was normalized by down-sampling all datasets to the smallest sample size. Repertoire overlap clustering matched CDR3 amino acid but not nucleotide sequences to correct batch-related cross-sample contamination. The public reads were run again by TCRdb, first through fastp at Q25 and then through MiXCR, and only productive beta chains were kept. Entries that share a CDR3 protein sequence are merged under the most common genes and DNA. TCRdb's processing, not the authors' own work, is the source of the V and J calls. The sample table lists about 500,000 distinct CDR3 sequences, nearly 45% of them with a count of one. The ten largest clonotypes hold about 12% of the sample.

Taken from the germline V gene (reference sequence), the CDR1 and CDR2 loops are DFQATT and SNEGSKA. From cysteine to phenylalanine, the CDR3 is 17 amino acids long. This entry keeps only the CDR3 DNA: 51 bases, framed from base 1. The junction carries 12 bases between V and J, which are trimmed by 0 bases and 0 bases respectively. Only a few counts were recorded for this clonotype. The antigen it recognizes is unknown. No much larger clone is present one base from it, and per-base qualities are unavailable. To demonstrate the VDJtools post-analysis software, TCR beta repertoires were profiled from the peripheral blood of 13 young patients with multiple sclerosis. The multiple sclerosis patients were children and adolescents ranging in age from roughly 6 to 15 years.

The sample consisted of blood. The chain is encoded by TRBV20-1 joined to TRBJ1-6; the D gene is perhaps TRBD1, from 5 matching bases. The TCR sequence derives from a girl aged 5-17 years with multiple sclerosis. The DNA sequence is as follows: TGCAGTGCTAGAGATGGGGCAGGGAGCTCCTATAATTCACCCCTCCACTTT. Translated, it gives CSARDGAGSSYNSPLHF.